This note documents a single T cell receptor (beta chain) sequence. Its antigen remains unidentified. The data were obtained in a study of blood T cells in healthy people across ages. Findings and limits, study-wide: Roughly linear age-related decline in beta diversity appeared, significant by age 40.

Researchers collected approximately 9.5 milliliters of peripheral blood from every single donor. V gave up 6 bases and J gave up 3 bases, with 18 bases separating them. The CDR3 length is 15 residues. The V gene's germline CDR1 is MNHNY and CDR2 SVGAGI (reference sequence). The second PCR ran about 6 to 12 cycles with a sample-barcoded 5' primer and J-beta primers. No fewer than 2.5 million CDR3-containing paired-end reads came from each sample. Each CDR3 protein is one row after TCRdb ran MiXCR on the 5' RACE reads. This sample has roughly 800,000 distinct CDR3 sequences, with more than 25% found just once. The sample was also linked to a second study, of T cells of mothers and their children. This second study says: No persistent microchimeric T cell clones were detected at about 100 clones per million clonotypes sensitivity.

The receptor's source is a boy aged 5-17 years in good health. The specimen was blood. The chain recombines TRBV6-6 with TRBJ2-7; TRBD2 might be the D (7 bases). Here the CDR3 reads CASSPARGAVYEQYF. CDR3 DNA sequence: TGTGCCAGCAGCCCTGCTCGGGGGGCCGTCTACGAGCAGTACTTC.